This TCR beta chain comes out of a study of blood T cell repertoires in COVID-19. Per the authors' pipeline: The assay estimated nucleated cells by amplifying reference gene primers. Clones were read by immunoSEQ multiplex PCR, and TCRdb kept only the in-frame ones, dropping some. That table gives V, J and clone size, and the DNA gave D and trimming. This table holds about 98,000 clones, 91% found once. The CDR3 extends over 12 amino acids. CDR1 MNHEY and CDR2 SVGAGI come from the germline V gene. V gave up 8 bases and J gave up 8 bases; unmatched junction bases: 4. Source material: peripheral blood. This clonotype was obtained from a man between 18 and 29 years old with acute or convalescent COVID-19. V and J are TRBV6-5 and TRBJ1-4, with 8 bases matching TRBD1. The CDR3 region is CASGGQGEKLFF. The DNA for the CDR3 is TGTGCCAGCGGCGGACAGGGCGAAAAACTGTTTTTT.